The 21 T cell receptor beta chains given below trace back to one sample, sequenced in a study of CD4+ T cells in melanoma. The table came from immunoSEQ multiplex PCR; TCRdb's copy has only in-frame clones and leaves some out. Among about 50,000 clones, roughly 87% were seen once, and the ten largest hold about 12%. Material for sequencing was peripheral blood. These receptors were obtained from a human donor with melanoma.

The V gene is TRBV7-3, the J gene TRBJ2-1; the D is unclear. This CDR3 comprises 13 residues. Looked up from germline, CDR1 is SGHTA and CDR2 is FQGTGA. Trimming took 2 bases from V and 5 from J, leaving 7 bases between them. This CDR3 is CASSLGQDNEQFF. The CDR3 nucleotides read TGTGCCAGCAGCTTAGGGCAGGACAATGAGCAGTTCTTC.

This clone rates as medium-sized. The chain is built from TRBV19 and TRBJ2-2, with 11 bases matching TRBD1. The CDR3 contains 18 residues. V shed 5 bases and J 4 bases; nucleotides not matched to a gene: 12. Germline V lookup: CDR1 LNHDA, CDR2 SQIVND (reference sequence). The CDR3 spells CASSLSHGTGGITGELFF. The CDR3, as DNA: TGTGCCAGTAGTTTAAGCCATGGGACAGGGGGTATCACCGGGGAGCTGTTTTTT.

The chain combines TRBV29-1 with TRBJ2-1, with 8 bases that match TRBD1. Germline-derived CDR1 and CDR2 are SQVTM and ANQGSEA. The length of the CDR3 is 16 residues. J lost 9 bases, V lost 6 bases, and 19 bases had no gene match. CDR3 residues: CSVALNGRTGLGEQFF. CDR3 nucleotides: TGCAGCGTCGCCCTCAATGGTCGGACAGGGCTGGGTGAGCAGTTCTTC.

The CDR3 region is CASSRDTTEKLFF. In DNA, the CDR3 is TGCGCCAGCAGCAGAGACACAACTGAAAAACTGTTTTTT. The chain is built from TRBV10-2 and TRBJ1-4; D is uncertain. The CDR3 contains 13 residues. The germline V gene encodes CDR1 WSHSY and CDR2 SAAADI. V was pared by 6 bases and J by 7 bases, with 12 bases between.

The chain links TRBV11-2 to TRBJ2-2; the match to TRBD2 covers 7 bases. Germline V lookup: CDR1 SGHAT, CDR2 FQNNGV. The CDR3 is 14 residues long. With 5 bases clipped from V and 7 bases from J, the junction kept 7 bases outside the gene matches. CDR3 DNA: TGTGCCAGCAGCCCGCTGTGGGGGGGCGGGGAGCTGTTTTTT. Its translation: CASSPLWGGGELFF.

The CDR3 DNA sequence: TGTGCCAGCAGACAACAGCGCTTGGCCACTGAAGCTTTCTTT. Protein product: CASRQQRLATEAFF. The V gene is TRBV6-5, the J gene TRBJ1-1; D gene uncertain. The CDR3 sequence is 14 residues long. V was pared by 6 bases and J by 4 bases, with 15 bases between. Germline CDR1 and CDR2: MNHEY and SVGAGI.

The chain combines TRBV5-1 with TRBJ2-1; D not certain. CDR3 length: 14 residues. V shed 4 bases and J shed 3 bases, with 11 bases lying between them. Looked up from germline, CDR1 is SGHRS and CDR2 is YFSETQ. CDR3 DNA sequence: TGCGCCAGCAGCGGAGCGACACACTACAATGAGCAGTTCTTC. Translating gives CASSGATHYNEQFF.

A note on this clone: No DNA is shown, since the ends of the CDR3 on it are uncertain; the CDR3 is the one TCRdb lists. The chain uses TRBV21-1 and TRBJ1-3. TRBV21-1 is designated a pseudogene. Both ends counted, the CDR3 spans 18 residues. CDR3 sequence: CASSKERRTVASGNTIYF.

This chain joins TRBV5-1 and TRBJ2-5; D gene ambiguous. The germline V gene has CDR1 SGHRS and CDR2 YFSETQ. The V end lost 0 bases, the J end lost 7 bases, and 4 bases lay between the germline ends. This CDR3 has 11 residues. CDR3 coding DNA: TGCGCCAGCAGCTTGGGAGGGACCCAGTACTTC. It specifies CASSLGGTQYF.

The chain joins TRBV2 to TRBJ2-3, with 13 bases matching TRBD2. Germline V lookup: CDR1 SNHLY, CDR2 FYNNEI. The J segment lost 4 bases and the V segment lost 8 bases, leaving 3 bases of the junction unmatched. CDR3 length: 14 amino acids. In DNA form, the CDR3 reads TGTGCCAGCCAACTAGCGGGGGGGGCAGATACGCAGTATTTT. Protein sequence: CASQLAGGADTQYF.

This chain uses TRBV30 with TRBJ1-5, with D tentatively TRBD1 (5 bases). The CDR3 runs 17 residues. Germline CDR1 reads GTSNPN; CDR2 reads SVGIG (reference sequence). V lost 3 bases, J lost 4 bases, and 22 bases lay in between. The CDR3 DNA follows: TGTGCCTGGAGCCCGAACCGGTTCAGGGCGGGTAATCAGCCCCAGCATTTT. Translation gives CAWSPNRFRAGNQPQHF.

The rearrangement uses TRBV18 and TRBJ2-7, with D unresolved. V was trimmed by 3 bases and J by 5 bases, leaving 11 bases between them. The CDR3 is made up of 13 amino acids. Germline V gene lookup returns CDR1 KGHSH and CDR2 LQKENI. CDR3 sequence: CASSPNTVDEQYF. CDR3 nucleotide sequence: TGTGCCAGCTCACCTAACACGGTGGACGAGCAGTACTTC.

CDR3 sequence: CASSGGDTQYF. The DNA for the CDR3 is TGTGCCAGCAGTGGAGGTGATACGCAGTATTTT. The chain combines TRBV2 with TRBJ2-3; no reliable D call. Trimming cost V 4 bases and J 6 bases, with 5 bases left between them. Germline-derived CDR1 and CDR2 are SNHLY and FYNNEI. The CDR3 totals 11 residues.

The chain carries TRBV5-3 and TRBJ2-7; 10 nucleotides agree with TRBD2. TRBV5-3 is labeled an ORF, and its function is uncertain. This CDR3 spans 14 amino acids. The trim removed 8 bases at V and 1 base at J, leaving 6 bases unmatched. The CDR3 here is CASSPSGGSYEQYF. As DNA, the CDR3 is TGTGCCAGCAGCCCTAGCGGGGGTTCCTACGAGCAGTACTTC.

This chain joins TRBV27 and TRBJ2-1, with TRBD1 as a possible D gene (5 bases). Trimming left V 5 bases short and J 2 bases short, with 10 bases between. This CDR3 is 14 amino acids long. From germline, CDR1 is MNHEY and CDR2 SMNVEV (reference sequence). The DNA for the CDR3 is TGTGCCAGCAGTCCCCTGGACACCTACAATGAGCAGTTCTTC. This gives the protein CASSPLDTYNEQFF.

The chain has TRBV7-8 and TRBJ1-5, with TRBD1 as a possible D gene (5 bases). Trimming took off 1 base at V and 6 bases at J, with 16 bases between the two ends. Germline loops: CDR1 SGHVS, CDR2 FQNEAQ. This CDR3 comprises 16 residues. CDR3: CASSLGRQGAGQPQHF. CDR3 DNA sequence: TGTGCCAGCAGCTTAGGACGGCAGGGAGCGGGTCAGCCCCAGCATTTT.

V gene TRBV6-5 combines with J gene TRBJ2-7, with a tentative D call TRBD2 (6 bases). The germline V gene has CDR1 MNHEY and CDR2 SVGAGI. This CDR3 is 13 amino acids long. V was pared by 6 bases and J by 0 bases, with 9 bases between. Written as DNA, the CDR3 is TGTGCCAGCAGAACCGGGAGCTCCTACGAGCAGTACTTC. Translated, it gives CASRTGSSYEQYF.

This chain links TRBV5-8 with TRBJ2-1; TRBD2 matches at 8 bases. The CDR3 covers 16 residues. J gave up 0 bases and V 4 bases, and 6 bases lay outside the gene matches. Germline CDR1 and CDR2: SGHTS and YDEGEE. CDR3 amino acids: CASSPTGTSSYNEQFF. DNA of the CDR3: TGTGCCAGCAGCCCAACCGGGACTAGCTCCTACAATGAGCAGTTCTTC. The whole variable domain, remainder taken from reference TRBV5-8 and TRBJ2-1, is EAGVTQSPTHLIKTRGQQATLRCSPISGHTSVYWYQQALGLGLQFLLWYDEGEERNRGNFPPRFSGRQFPNYSSELNVNALELEDSALYLCASSPTGTSSYNEQFFGPGTRLTVL.

Regarding this clone: The same CDR3 can be traced to other DNA sequences in this sample. CDR3 sequence (DNA): TGTGCCAGCAGTCTTACAGATACGCAGTATTTT. It yields the protein CASSLTDTQYF. This chain links TRBV28 with TRBJ2-3; no clear D gene. Trimming took 5 bases from V and 3 from J, leaving 3 bases between them. The length of the CDR3 is 11 residues. Germline values: CDR1 MDHEN, CDR2 SYDVKM.

The chain joins TRBV10-3 to TRBJ1-1, with unresolved D. CDR1 is ENHRY and CDR2 is SYGVKD in the germline V gene. This CDR3 contains 15 residues. V lost 5 bases to trimming and J lost 0 bases, with 13 bases between them. For the CDR3, the DNA is TGTGCCATCAGTCCGAACGGGGATATGAACACTGAAGCTTTCTTT. This gives the protein CAISPNGDMNTEAFF.

The chain joins TRBV9 to TRBJ2-3, with 8 bases that match TRBD2. J was trimmed by 3 bases and V by 0 bases; bases with no gene match: 6. Germline values: CDR1 SGDLS, CDR2 YYNGEE. The CDR3 is 16 amino acids. In DNA, the CDR3 is TGTGCCAGCAGCGTAGTAGGAGCGGGGGTTACAGATACGCAGTATTTT. Amino acids: CASSVVGAGVTDTQYF.